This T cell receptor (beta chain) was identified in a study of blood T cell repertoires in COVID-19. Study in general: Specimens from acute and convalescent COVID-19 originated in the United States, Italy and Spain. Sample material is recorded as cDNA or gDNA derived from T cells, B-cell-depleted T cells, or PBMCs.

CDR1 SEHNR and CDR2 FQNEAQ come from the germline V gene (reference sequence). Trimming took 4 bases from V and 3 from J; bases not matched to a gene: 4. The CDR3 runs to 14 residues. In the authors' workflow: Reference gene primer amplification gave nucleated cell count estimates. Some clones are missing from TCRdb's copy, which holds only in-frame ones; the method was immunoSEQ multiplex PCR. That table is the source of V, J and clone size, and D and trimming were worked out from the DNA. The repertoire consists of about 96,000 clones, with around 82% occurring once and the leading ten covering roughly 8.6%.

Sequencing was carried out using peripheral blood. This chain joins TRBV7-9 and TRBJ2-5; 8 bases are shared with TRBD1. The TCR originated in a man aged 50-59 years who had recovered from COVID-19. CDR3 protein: CASSSADREETQYF. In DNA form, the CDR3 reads TGTGCCAGCAGCTCTGCGGACAGGGAAGAGACCCAGTACTTC.